Following are 16 T cell receptor beta chains from one sample sequenced in a study of blood T cell repertoires in COVID-19. Produced via immunoSEQ multiplex PCR; TCRdb's table is partial and in-frame only. Of approximately 50,000 clones in the sample, around 86% were seen once. Sequenced sample: peripheral blood. These receptors all stem from a man aged 45-65 years with active COVID-19.

This chain uses TRBV7-9 with TRBJ1-2; D possibly corresponds to TRBD1 (5 bases). This CDR3 has 12 residues. V lost 4 bases and J lost 8, with 11 bases in between. Germline V CDR1 and CDR2: SEHNR, FQNEAQ (reference sequence). This chain's CDR3 is CASSWGGAGYTF. CDR3 DNA sequence: TGTGCCAGCAGCTGGGGCGGAGCCGGCTACACCTTC. The complete variable domain, with remaining parts taken from reference TRBV7-9 and TRBJ1-2, reads DTGVSQNPRHKITKRGQNVTFRCDPISEHNRLYWYRQTLGQGPEFLTYFQNEAQLEKSRLLSDRFSAERPKGSFSTLEIQRTEQGDSAMYLCASSWGGAGYTFGSGTRLTVV.

The chain combines TRBV5-1 with TRBJ2-5; D not certain. Germline V gene sequence: CDR1 SGHRS, CDR2 YFSETQ. The V and J ends lost 0 bases and 2 bases respectively, with 11 bases between them. This CDR3 spans 15 amino acids. CDR3 in amino acids: CASSLGSGQQETQYF. DNA of the CDR3: TGCGCCAGCAGCTTGGGGTCTGGTCAGCAAGAGACCCAGTACTTC.

The rearrangement joins TRBV4-1 to TRBJ2-7, with 12 bases matching TRBD2. Germline CDR1 and CDR2: MGHRA and YSYEKL. V lost 3 bases, J lost 5 bases, and 2 bases stayed unmatched. CDR3 length: 14 amino acids. The CDR3 coding sequence is TGCGCCAGCAGCCATCCTAGCGGGAGGGACGAGCAGTACTTC. Translating it yields CASSHPSGRDEQYF.

This clone was picked up one time. The chain uses TRBV12-3 or TRBV12-4 and TRBJ2-5; D may be TRBD1 (6 bases). V was trimmed by 6 bases and J by 5 bases, leaving 13 bases between them. The CDR3 length is 13 residues. The chain's CDR3 is CASRMQGRETQYF. The CDR3 DNA reads TGTGCCAGCAGAATGCAGGGGCGCGAGACCCAGTACTTC.

V usage is TRBV5-1 and J usage is TRBJ1-1, with 9 bases identical to TRBD1. Germline V CDR1 and CDR2: SGHRS, YFSETQ. V shed 4 bases, J shed 3 bases, and the junction held 4 bases outside the gene matches. The CDR3 extends over 14 amino acids. CDR3 in amino acids: CASSADRGYTEAFF. CDR3 DNA sequence: TGCGCCAGCAGCGCGGACAGGGGTTACACTGAAGCTTTCTTT.

V and J are TRBV5-1 and TRBJ2-3; D is possibly TRBD2 (5 bases). Germline loops: CDR1 SGHRS, CDR2 YFSETQ. Trimming removed 7 bases at V and 4 bases at J, with 19 bases between. This CDR3 has 15 residues. DNA of the CDR3: TGCGCCAGCCGTTATCTAGCACACCAGGCAGATACGCAGTATTTT. This encodes CASRYLAHQADTQYF.

The rearrangement links TRBV10-3 to TRBJ1-5, with 8 bases aligning to TRBD1. Germline assignment: CDR1 ENHRY and CDR2 SYGVKD. This CDR3 spans 15 amino acids. J gave up 6 bases and V 2 bases, and 6 bases lay outside the gene matches. This CDR3 reads CAISERQGRGQPQHF. DNA for the CDR3: TGTGCCATCAGTGAGCGACAGGGGAGGGGTCAGCCCCAGCATTTT.

The chain combines TRBV18 with TRBJ2-1; 12 positions agree with TRBD2. Per the germline V gene, CDR1 is KGHSH and CDR2 is LQKENI. V lost 6 bases, J lost 4 bases, and 4 bases stayed unmatched. The CDR3 spans 15 residues. This chain's CDR3 is CASSILAGGYNEQFF. The DNA of the CDR3 is TGTGCCAGCTCTATACTAGCGGGAGGATACAATGAGCAGTTCTTC.

The chain employs TRBV6-5 and TRBJ2-1; a possible D gene is TRBD2 (7 bases). V lost 7 bases and J lost 0, with 10 bases in between. CDR3 length equals 14 residues. Germline loops: CDR1 MNHEY, CDR2 SVGAGI. The CDR3 DNA follows: TGTGCCAGCAAGAGGGGGGGCTCCTACAATGAGCAGTTCTTC. The encoded protein is CASKRGGSYNEQFF.

This chain joins TRBV4-2 and TRBJ2-3; 14 bases are a match to TRBD2. The CDR3 has 15 residues. Germline trimming cut 7 bases from V and 6 bases from J; bases unmatched to any gene: 6. Germline values: CDR1 LGHNA, CDR2 YNFKEQ. CDR3 nucleotide sequence: TGTGCCAGCAACCGACTAGCGGGGGGGCCGGATACGCAGTATTTT. Protein: CASNRLAGGPDTQYF.

The chain couples TRBV30 to TRBJ1-3; D is unclear. The CDR3 consists of 13 residues. V lost 8 bases to trimming and J lost 0 bases, with 11 bases between them. The germline V gene encodes CDR1 GTSNPN and CDR2 SVGIG (reference sequence). CDR3 in amino acids: CARQVLSGNTIYF. The CDR3 DNA reads as TGTGCCCGCCAGGTCCTCTCTGGAAACACCATATATTTT.

The V call is TRBV7-6, the J call TRBJ1-1; TRBD1 matches 9 bases. CDR1 is SGHVS, CDR2 FNYEAQ, per germline. The V and J ends lost 7 bases and 1 base, in that order; junction bases with no gene match: 10. The CDR3 contains 16 residues. The CDR3 loop reads CASTLIQGATNTEAFF. The DNA of the CDR3 is TGTGCCAGCACCCTTATACAGGGGGCCACGAACACTGAAGCTTTCTTT. The entire variable domain, with the rest obtained from reference TRBV7-6 and TRBJ1-1, is as follows: GAGVSQSPRYKVTKRGQDVALRCDPISGHVSLYWYRQALGQGPEFLTYFNYEAQQDKSGLPNDRFSAERPEGSISTLTIQRTEQRDSAMYRCASTLIQGATNTEAFFGQGTRLTVV.

The V call is TRBV18, the J call TRBJ2-7, with D perhaps TRBD1 (5 bases). The V gene's germline CDR1 is KGHSH and CDR2 LQKENI. The CDR3 is made up of 14 amino acids. V was trimmed by 2 bases and J by 3 bases, leaving 11 bases between them. CDR3: CASSPSRRVYEQYF. The CDR3 nucleotides read TGTGCCAGCTCACCATCTCGCAGGGTCTACGAGCAGTACTTC.

This chain connects TRBV4-2 to TRBJ2-7, with 12 bases that match TRBD1. Germline V lookup: CDR1 LGHNA, CDR2 YNFKEQ. The V gene end was trimmed by 3 bases and the J gene end by 7 bases; junction bases not matched to a gene: 7. This CDR3 region has 15 residues. This CDR3 is CASSQPGQGAWEQYF. The CDR3 nucleotides are TGTGCCAGCAGCCAGCCGGGACAGGGGGCGTGGGAGCAGTACTTC.

The chain has TRBV6-2 or TRBV6-3 and TRBJ1-5; D is unclear. This CDR3 contains 16 residues. CDR1 and CDR2 from the germline V gene are MNHEY and SVGEGT. Trimming cost V 4 bases and J 1 base, with 14 bases left between them. CDR3 coding DNA: TGTGCCAGCAGTTGGGCGAACCGGATAAGCAATCAGCCCCAGCATTTT. It translates to CASSWANRISNQPQHF.

J is TRBJ2-7 and V is TRBV7-6; 12 bases align to TRBD2. The V and J ends lost 2 bases and 0 bases, in that order; junction bases with no gene match: 20. CDR1 and CDR2 (germline): SGHVS, FNYEAQ. The CDR3 is 22 residues long. CDR3 sequence (DNA): TGTGCCAGCAGCTTACAGACTAGCGGGAGCGGGCGACTACCGGCGGGCTCCTACGAGCAGTACTTC. Protein product: CASSLQTSGSGRLPAGSYEQYF. Looking up the rest from reference TRBV7-6 and TRBJ2-7 gives the full variable domain: GAGVSQSPRYKVTKRGQDVALRCDPISGHVSLYWYRQALGQGPEFLTYFNYEAQQDKSGLPNDRFSAERPEGSISTLTIQRTEQRDSAMYRCASSLQTSGSGRLPAGSYEQYFGPGTRLTVT.